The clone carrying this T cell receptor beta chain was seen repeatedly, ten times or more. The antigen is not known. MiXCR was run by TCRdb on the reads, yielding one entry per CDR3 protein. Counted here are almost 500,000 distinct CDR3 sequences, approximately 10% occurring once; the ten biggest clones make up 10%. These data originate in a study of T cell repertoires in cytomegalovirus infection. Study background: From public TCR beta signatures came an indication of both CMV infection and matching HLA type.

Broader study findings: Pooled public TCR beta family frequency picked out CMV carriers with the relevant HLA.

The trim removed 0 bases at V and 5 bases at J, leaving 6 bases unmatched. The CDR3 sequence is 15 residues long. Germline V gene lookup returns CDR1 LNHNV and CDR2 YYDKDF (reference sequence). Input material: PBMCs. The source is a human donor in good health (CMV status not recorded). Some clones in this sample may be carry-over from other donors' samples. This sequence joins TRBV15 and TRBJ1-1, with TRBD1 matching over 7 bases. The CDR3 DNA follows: TGTGCCACCAGCAGAGATTCGACAGGGTGGACTGAAGCTTTCTTT. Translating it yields CATSRDSTGWTEAFF.